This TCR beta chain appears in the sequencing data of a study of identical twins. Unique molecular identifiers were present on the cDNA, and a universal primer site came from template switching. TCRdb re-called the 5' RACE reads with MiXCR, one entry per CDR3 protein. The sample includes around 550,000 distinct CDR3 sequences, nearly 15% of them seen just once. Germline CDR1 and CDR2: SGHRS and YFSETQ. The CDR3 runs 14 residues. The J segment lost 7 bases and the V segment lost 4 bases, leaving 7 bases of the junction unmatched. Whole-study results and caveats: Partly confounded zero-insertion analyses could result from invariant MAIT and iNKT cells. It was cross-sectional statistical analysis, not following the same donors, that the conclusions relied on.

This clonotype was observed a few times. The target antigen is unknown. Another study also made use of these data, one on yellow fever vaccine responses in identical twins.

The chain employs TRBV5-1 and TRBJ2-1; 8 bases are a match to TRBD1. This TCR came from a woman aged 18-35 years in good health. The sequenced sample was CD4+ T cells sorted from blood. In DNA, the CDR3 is TGCGCCAGCAGCCAGGACAGGGTGGTTAATGAGCAGTTCTTC. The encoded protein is CASSQDRVVNEQFF. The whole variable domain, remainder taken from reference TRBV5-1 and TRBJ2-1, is KAGVTQTPRYLIKTRGQQVTLSCSPISGHRSVSWYQQTPGQGLQFLFEYFSETQRNKGNFPGRFSGRQFSNSRSEMNVSTLELGDSALYLCASSQDRVVNEQFFGPGTRLTVL.